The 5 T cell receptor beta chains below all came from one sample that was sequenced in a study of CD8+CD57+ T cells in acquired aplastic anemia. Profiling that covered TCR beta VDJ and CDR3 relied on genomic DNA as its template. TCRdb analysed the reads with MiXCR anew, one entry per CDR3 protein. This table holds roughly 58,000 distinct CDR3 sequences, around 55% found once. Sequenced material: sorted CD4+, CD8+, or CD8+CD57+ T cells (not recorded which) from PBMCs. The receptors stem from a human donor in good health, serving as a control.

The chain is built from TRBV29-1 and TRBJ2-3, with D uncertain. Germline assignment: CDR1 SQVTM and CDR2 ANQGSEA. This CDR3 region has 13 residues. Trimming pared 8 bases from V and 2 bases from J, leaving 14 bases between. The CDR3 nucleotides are TGCAGCATGGTCCCCCCACACACAGATACGCAGTATTTT. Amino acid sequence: CSMVPPHTDTQYF.

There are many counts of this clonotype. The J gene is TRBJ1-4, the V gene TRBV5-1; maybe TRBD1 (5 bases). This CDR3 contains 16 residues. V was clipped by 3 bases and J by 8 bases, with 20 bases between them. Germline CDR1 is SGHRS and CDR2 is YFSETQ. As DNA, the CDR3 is TGCGCCAGCAGCTCCCTCCGACAGAGGGAGGGCGAAAAACTGTTTTTT. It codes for CASSSLRQREGEKLFF.

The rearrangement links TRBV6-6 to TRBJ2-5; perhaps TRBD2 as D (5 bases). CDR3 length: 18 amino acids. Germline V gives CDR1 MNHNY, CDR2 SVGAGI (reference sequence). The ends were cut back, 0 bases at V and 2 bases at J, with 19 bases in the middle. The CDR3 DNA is TGTGCCAGCAGTTACTCGGTTGTATCTTCGGGAAAGCAAGAGACCCAGTACTTC. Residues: CASSYSVVSSGKQETQYF.

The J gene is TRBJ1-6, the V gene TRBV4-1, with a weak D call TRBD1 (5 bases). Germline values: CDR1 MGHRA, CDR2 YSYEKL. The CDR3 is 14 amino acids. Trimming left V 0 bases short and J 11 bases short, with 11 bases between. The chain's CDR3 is CASSQDLAGAPLHF. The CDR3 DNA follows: TGCGCCAGCAGCCAAGATCTTGCGGGGGCACCCCTCCACTTT.

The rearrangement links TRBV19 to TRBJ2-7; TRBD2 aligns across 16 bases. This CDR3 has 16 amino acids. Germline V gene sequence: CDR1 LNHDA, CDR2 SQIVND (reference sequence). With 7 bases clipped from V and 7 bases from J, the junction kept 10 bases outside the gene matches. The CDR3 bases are TGTGCCAGTAATGAGGGACTAGCGGGAGGGGCCGGGGAGCAGTACTTC. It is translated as CASNEGLAGGAGEQYF.